Below are 30 T cell receptor beta chains sequenced from a single sample in a study of cytomegalovirus exposure and HLA in healthy donors. TCRdb keeps only in-frame clones here, not all; method: immunoSEQ multiplex PCR. The table includes roughly 68,000 clones, 80% to 90% detected once. The sequencing sample was made of PBMCs. These TCRs come from a woman between 18 and 29 years old in good health and CMV-seronegative.

The rearrangement uses TRBV9 and TRBJ1-1, with TRBD1 as a possible D gene (5 bases). V was cut by 7 bases and J by 3 bases, with 13 bases left in between. The CDR3 runs 13 residues. Germline CDR1 reads SGDLS; CDR2 reads YYNGEE. CDR3 amino acids: CASAVRGDTEAFF. In DNA, the CDR3 is TGTGCCAGCGCAGTCCGGGGGGACACTGAAGCTTTCTTT.

This chain links TRBV5-1 with TRBJ2-7; TRBD2 agrees at 9 bases. CDR3 length: 15 residues. The germline V gene encodes CDR1 SGHRS and CDR2 YFSETQ. Unmatched junction bases numbered 7, after V lost 3 bases and J lost 3 bases. CDR3 DNA: TGCGCCAGCAGCTGGGGGGCGGGAGGGAACTACGAGCAGTACTTC. Protein product: CASSWGAGGNYEQYF.

The genes are TRBV20-1 and TRBJ2-3; the D gene is possibly TRBD2 (5 bases). Germline CDR1 and CDR2: DFQATT and SNEGSKA (reference sequence). V was shortened by 2 bases and J by 8 bases, with 8 bases between the two germline ends. The CDR3 is made up of 11 amino acids. Here the CDR3 reads CSARFGGTQYF. Written as DNA, the CDR3 is TGCAGTGCTAGATTTGGAGGTACGCAGTATTTT.

The CDR3 region is CASSPLTGNTEAFF. CDR3 coding DNA: TGTGCCAGCAGCCCCCTGACAGGGAACACTGAAGCTTTCTTT. The V gene is TRBV11-2, the J gene TRBJ1-1; D is possibly TRBD1 (6 bases). The CDR3 spans 14 residues. The germline CDR1 and CDR2 sequences are SGHAT and FQNNGV. Trimming removed 5 bases from V and 1 base from J, with 11 bases in between.

This clone was counted once. The CDR3 coding sequence is TGTGCCAGCAGCTTAGGCCCCCGTCCCGAGCAGTACTTC. Its protein product is CASSLGPRPEQYF. The rearrangement links TRBV13 to TRBJ2-7; D is undetermined. CDR3 size: 13 residues. Trimming left V 0 bases short and J 6 bases short, with 9 bases between. The V gene's germline CDR1 is PRHDT and CDR2 FYEKMQ (reference sequence).

V usage is TRBV5-6 and J usage is TRBJ1-2, with 7 bases fitting TRBD1. The CDR3 is 14 amino acids. Unmatched junction bases numbered 6, after V lost 5 bases and J lost 2 bases. Germline V CDR1 and CDR2: SGHDT, YYEEEE. CDR3 protein: CASRGEQGNYGYTF. The CDR3 bases are TGTGCCAGCAGGGGAGAACAGGGGAACTATGGCTACACCTTC.

V and J are TRBV29-1 and TRBJ1-2, with a tentative D call TRBD1 (5 bases). The ends were cut back, 4 bases at V and 4 bases at J, with 13 bases in the middle. Per germline, CDR1 SQVTM and CDR2 ANQGSEA. The CDR3 is made up of 13 amino acids. As DNA, the CDR3 is TGCAGCGTTGGGGCAGGGCTCGGCTATGGCTACACCTTC. It specifies CSVGAGLGYGYTF. The whole variable domain, remainder taken from reference TRBV29-1 and TRBJ1-2, is SAVISQKPSRDICQRGTSLTIQCQVDSQVTMMFWYRQQPGQSLTLIATANQGSEATYESGFVIDKFPISRPNLTFSTLTVSNMSPEDSSIYLCSVGAGLGYGYTFGSGTRLTVV.

V gene TRBV2 combines with J gene TRBJ2-3, with 8 bases fitting TRBD2. CDR1 and CDR2 (germline): SNHLY, FYNNEI. The CDR3 has 14 amino acids. V was pared by 4 bases and J by 0 bases, with 0 bases of the junction left unmatched. CDR3 residues: CASSGGGSTDTQYF. CDR3 nucleotide sequence: TGTGCCAGCAGTGGCGGGGGGAGCACAGATACGCAGTATTTT.

Details on this clone: At one end, the junction sequence differs from germline, possibly due to a read error. J is TRBJ2-7 and V is TRBV7-7; TRBD2 might be the D (5 bases). This CDR3 has 16 residues. The V gene's germline CDR1 is SSHAT and CDR2 FNYEAQ (reference sequence). This CDR3 is CASSLAFSGCRDEQYF. The CDR3 nucleotides read TGTGCTAGCAGCTTAGCTTTTTCGGGGTGCCGAGACGAGCAGTACTTC.

This chain joins TRBV7-9 and TRBJ1-2, with D possibly being TRBD1 (5 bases). V gave up 5 bases and J gave up 6 bases, with 13 bases separating them. There are 13 residues in the CDR3. Per germline, CDR1 SEHNR and CDR2 FQNEAQ (reference sequence). DNA for the CDR3: TGTGCCAGCAGCCCGGACACAAGCCATGGCTACACCTTC. Translating gives CASSPDTSHGYTF.

V and J are TRBV5-8 and TRBJ2-7, with D possibly matching TRBD2 (5 bases). The CDR3 contains 13 residues. Trimming pared 6 bases from V and 7 bases from J, leaving 17 bases between. Germline lookup yields CDR1 SGHTS and CDR2 YDEGEE. CDR3 region: CASNHRTRGEQYF. In DNA, the CDR3 is TGTGCCAGCAACCACCGGACCCGAGGGGAGCAGTACTTC.

The genes are TRBV2 and TRBJ2-7; 8 bases line up with TRBD2. The CDR3 length is 14 residues. Germline V gene data show CDR1 as SNHLY and CDR2 as FYNNEI. V shed 4 bases, J shed 6 bases, and the junction held 8 bases outside the gene matches. CDR3: CASSVGAGVSEQYF. For the CDR3, the DNA is TGTGCCAGCAGTGTAGGAGCGGGAGTCTCCGAGCAGTACTTC.

This sequence joins TRBV18 and TRBJ2-7, with D possibly TRBD2 on 6 matching bases. Trimming left V 6 bases short and J 6 bases short, with 12 bases between. This CDR3 is built from 12 residues. The germline V gene has CDR1 KGHSH and CDR2 LQKENI. The DNA of the CDR3 is TGTGCCAGCTCGACGGGGGTGGGCGAGCAGTACTTC. Protein product: CASSTGVGEQYF.

V and J are TRBV2 and TRBJ2-5, with D possibly being TRBD2 (6 bases). Germline V gives CDR1 SNHLY, CDR2 FYNNEI. V gave up 7 bases and J gave up 1 base, with 10 bases separating them. The CDR3 has 13 residues. The chain's CDR3 is CASIRESQETQYF. CDR3 DNA: TGTGCCAGCATCCGGGAGTCCCAAGAGACCCAGTACTTC.

The chain recombines TRBV4-2 with TRBJ2-1; possible D gene TRBD1, 6 bases. Trimming shortened V by 2 bases and J by 7 bases, and 12 bases separated the two germline ends. Per germline, CDR1 LGHNA and CDR2 YNFKEQ. This CDR3 spans 14 amino acids. The CDR3 loop is CASSQTDRHNEQFF. The CDR3 coding sequence is TGTGCCAGCAGCCAAACAGACAGGCATAATGAGCAGTTCTTC.

The chain employs TRBV5-1 and TRBJ2-7, with TRBD2 identical over 8 bases. CDR1 and CDR2 from the germline V gene are SGHRS and YFSETQ. This CDR3 comprises 16 residues. With 4 bases clipped from V and 1 base from J, the junction kept 10 bases outside the gene matches. This CDR3 is CASSQESGSRSYEQYF. The CDR3 coding sequence is TGCGCCAGCAGCCAAGAAAGCGGGAGTCGGTCCTACGAGCAGTACTTC.

The gene calls are TRBV30 and TRBJ2-7, with unresolved D. V was pared by 5 bases and J by 5 bases, with 10 bases between. Germline CDR1 reads GTSNPN; CDR2 reads SVGIG (reference sequence). The CDR3 loop spans 11 amino acids. CDR3 sequence reads: CAWAWSDEQYF. The CDR3 nucleotides are TGTGCCTGGGCATGGTCAGACGAGCAGTACTTC.

V is TRBV28 and J is TRBJ2-7, with a weak D call TRBD2 (6 bases). CDR1 MDHEN and CDR2 SYDVKM come from the germline V gene. V lost 2 bases and J 1 base, leaving 9 bases between the germline ends. The CDR3 spans 14 residues. Written as DNA, the CDR3 is TGTGCCAGCAGTTTAAGGGGAGGTTCCTACGAGCAGTACTTC. It is translated as CASSLRGGSYEQYF.

A single count supports this clone. V and J are TRBV18 and TRBJ2-1, with D possibly being TRBD1 (5 bases). V was cut by 5 bases and J by 7 bases, with 12 bases left in between. The CDR3 is made up of 13 amino acids. CDR1 and CDR2 (germline): KGHSH, LQKENI. This CDR3 reads CASSEIQGNEQFF. The CDR3 DNA reads TGTGCCAGCTCAGAAATTCAGGGAAATGAGCAGTTCTTC.

The chain uses TRBV7-9 and TRBJ1-4; TRBD1 matches at 11 bases. The CDR3 spans 15 residues. Trimming removed 5 bases from V and 7 bases from J; junction bases left unmatched: 6. In germline, CDR1 is SEHNR, CDR2 FQNEAQ (reference sequence). CDR3 coding DNA: TGTGCCAGCAGCCGAACCGGGACAGGGGGTGAAAAACTGTTTTTT. Its protein is CASSRTGTGGEKLFF.

The V and J genes are TRBV6-1 and TRBJ2-1; a weak D match, TRBD1 (6 bases). V was cut by 3 bases and J by 6 bases, with 15 bases left in between. CDR1 and CDR2 (germline): MNHNS, SASEGT. The CDR3 runs 15 residues. CDR3 protein: CASSEEWPRGNEQFF. In nucleotides, the CDR3 is TGTGCCAGCAGTGAGGAGTGGCCCAGGGGCAATGAGCAGTTCTTC.

J is TRBJ2-1 and V is TRBV5-1; D not resolved. V was clipped by 0 bases and J by 8 bases, with 12 bases between them. CDR3 size: 14 residues. Germline V gives CDR1 SGHRS, CDR2 YFSETQ. The CDR3 DNA reads TGCGCCAGCAGCTTGGTTAGCCCTATCGATGAGCAGTTCTTC. The encoded protein is CASSLVSPIDEQFF.

The CDR3 DNA reads as TGCGCCAGCAGCCCTGGGAGGCGCTCTGGAAACACCATATATTTT. Residues: CASSPGRRSGNTIYF. V gene TRBV4-1 combines with J gene TRBJ1-3; D gene ambiguous. Germline CDR1 MGHRA, CDR2 YSYEKL. The CDR3 has 15 amino acids. Trimming cost V 4 bases and J 0 bases, with 10 bases left between them.

The V gene is TRBV15, the J gene TRBJ2-2, with D uncertain. CDR1 LNHNV and CDR2 YYDKDF come from the germline V gene (reference sequence). The CDR3 loop spans 12 amino acids. Trimming left V 0 bases short and J 8 bases short, with 4 bases between. This CDR3 is CATSRDRGELFF. The CDR3 bases are TGTGCCACCAGCAGAGATCGGGGGGAGCTGTTTTTT.

V and J are TRBV19 and TRBJ1-5; no definite D call. Germline V gives CDR1 LNHDA, CDR2 SQIVND (reference sequence). This CDR3 has 16 residues. The V and J ends lost 0 bases and 0 bases respectively, with 9 bases between them. This CDR3 reads CASSIERSLSNQPQHF. CDR3 sequence (DNA): TGTGCCAGTAGTATAGAGCGATCCCTTAGCAATCAGCCCCAGCATTTT.

Written as DNA, the CDR3 is TGTGCCAGCAGCCAAGACCAGGGGGAGACCCAGTACTTC. This gives the protein CASSQDQGETQYF. The chain recombines TRBV4-2 with TRBJ2-5; perhaps TRBD1 as D (6 bases). Looked up from germline, CDR1 is LGHNA and CDR2 is YNFKEQ. The CDR3 runs to 13 residues. V gave up 0 bases and J gave up 5 bases, with 7 bases separating them.

V usage is TRBV6-4 and J usage is TRBJ2-7, with a weak D call TRBD2 (6 bases). The ends were cut back, 2 bases at V and 3 bases at J, with 14 bases in the middle. Germline CDR1 reads MRHNA; CDR2 reads SNTAGT. This CDR3 is 15 amino acids long. The CDR3 spells CASSDKASDYYEQYF. The CDR3 DNA reads as TGTGCCAGCAGTGACAAGGCTAGCGATTACTACGAGCAGTACTTC.

The chain has TRBV20-1 and TRBJ1-4; unclear D gene. This CDR3 contains 11 residues. Per germline, CDR1 DFQATT and CDR2 SNEGSKA (reference sequence). Trimming left V 6 bases short and J 2 bases short, with 4 bases between. The CDR3 region has the DNA TGCAGTGCGAGGACTAATGAAAAACTGTTTTTT. Translating it yields CSARTNEKLFF.

The chain recombines TRBV28 with TRBJ2-6; maybe TRBD2 (5 bases). Per germline, CDR1 MDHEN and CDR2 SYDVKM. V was shortened by 4 bases and J by 2 bases, with 12 bases between the two germline ends. The CDR3 contains 16 residues. The CDR3 DNA is TGTGCCAGCAGTTCTACTAGTTGGCCTGGGGCCAACGTCCTGACTTTC. The encoded protein is CASSSTSWPGANVLTF.

This clone came up a few times. The J gene is TRBJ2-5, the V gene TRBV5-1, with TRBD1 matching 10 bases. J lost 4 bases, V lost 3 bases, and 9 bases had no gene match. This CDR3 comprises 16 residues. Germline CDR1 is SGHRS and CDR2 is YFSETQ. CDR3 protein: CASSSGTGARGETQYF. Here the CDR3 DNA reads TGCGCCAGCAGCTCCGGGACAGGGGCGAGAGGAGAGACCCAGTACTTC. Full variable domain (rest looked up from reference TRBV5-1 and TRBJ2-5): KAGVTQTPRYLIKTRGQQVTLSCSPISGHRSVSWYQQTPGQGLQFLFEYFSETQRNKGNFPGRFSGRQFSNSRSEMNVSTLELGDSALYLCASSSGTGARGETQYFGPGTRLLVL.